This T cell receptor (gamma chain) was observed in a study of gamma delta lymphoproliferative disorders and STAT genes (dated by TCRdb to the late 2010s). Study-wide context: Of the 9 Tgammadelta LGLL patients who were sequenced, 5 followed an indolent course, while 4 had symptomatic disease. The LymphoTrack Dx TCRG Assay was used to prepare gamma-chain libraries from at least 50 ng of genomic DNA. Since no corresponding Invivoscribe delta assay was available, delta-chain libraries were prepared following the standard operating procedure of the EuroClonality-NGS working group. Within a larger immunophenotypic and STAT-mutation study, TCR gamma and delta CDR3 repertoires were profiled by deep sequencing in Tgammadelta lymphoproliferative disease patients and healthy controls. The TCR-sequenced pilot group comprised under ten Tgammadelta large granular lymphocyte leukemia patients and a couple of hepatosplenic T-cell lymphoma patients. Two gamma-chain samples and all delta-chain samples were sequenced twice to confirm results. What the research found in general, with its limitations: Major clones in indolent patients were dominated by Vgamma9-JgammaP and Vdelta2-Ddelta3-Jdelta1 rearrangements, but these rearrangements were absent in symptomatic patients, who instead used less common gene combinations. Nearly all major patient gamma and delta clonotypes were public, shared with at least one healthy donor; only a couple of gamma clonotypes were private to disease. In whole-repertoire clustering, patient gamma repertoires grouped separately from healthy controls, whereas delta repertoires showed no separation between groups. The authors pointed out that NGS specificity may be lower at low frequencies, so whether leukemic clones are public or private needs to be confirmed. T cells in controls likely covered a range of maturation stages, whereas leukemic cells were skewed toward terminal effectors, which could potentially limit comparisons between patients and controls.

V loses 4 bases at its end and J loses 2 bases; junction bases beyond the gene matches: 8. Measured from the cysteine to the phenylalanine, the CDR3 is 14 residues long. Only the CDR3 region is kept as DNA, spanning 42 bases read in frame from base 1. From a lookup of the germline V gene, CDR1 and CDR2 are EGSTGY and YDSYTSSV. A few counts support this clone. No cognate antigen has been identified for it. No qualities accompany the bases; no much larger clone lies one base away. For TCR sequencing, genomic DNA was taken from peripheral blood mononuclear cells isolated from both patients and controls. Of the sequenced patients, roughly five were male and six or seven were female, and the group's median age was about 65 years. All patients came from a single hematology unit in Padova, Italy, and their diagnoses were reclassified as T-LGLL or HSTCL using the 2017 WHO criteria. All patient samples were collected while patients were off therapy or before therapy.

In both library preparation methods, multiplex PCR was run with primers aimed at the conserved V and J regions of the TCR genes. Amplicons were purified, pooled and sequenced on an Illumina MiSeq platform. Processing in the source paper ran as follows. MiXCR performed V(D)J alignment, clonotype assembly and translation, and VDJtools was used for functionality assessment and CDR3 repertoire analyses. CDR3 was defined according to IMGT, and analyses were limited to productive sequences using functional genes, with ORF genes and pseudogenes excluded. A custom Python script searched for identical amino acid CDR3s of major clonotypes (frequency >=5%) across all patients and controls. Clonotype frequencies in patients versus controls were compared with a one-sided non-parametric Wilcoxon test. Clones were re-identified by TCRdb from the public reads with CATT, and rows with the same DNA were merged. V and J calls and clone size were set by TCRdb, not the authors. Within this sample are some 2,600 gamma-chain clones, with roughly 20% of them counted one time only. The ten top clones hold roughly three fifths of the sample.

The V gene is TRGV4 and the J gene is TRGJ1 or TRGJ2. As TCRdb names no J gene, one was assigned here on the basis of a DNA match to germline. Sequenced input: blood. The TCR sequence derives from a human donor with gamma-delta T-cell large granular lymphocyte leukemia. The CDR3: CATWDGRHYYKKLF. The bases read TGTGCCACCTGGGACGGGCGACATTATTATAAGAAACTCTTT.